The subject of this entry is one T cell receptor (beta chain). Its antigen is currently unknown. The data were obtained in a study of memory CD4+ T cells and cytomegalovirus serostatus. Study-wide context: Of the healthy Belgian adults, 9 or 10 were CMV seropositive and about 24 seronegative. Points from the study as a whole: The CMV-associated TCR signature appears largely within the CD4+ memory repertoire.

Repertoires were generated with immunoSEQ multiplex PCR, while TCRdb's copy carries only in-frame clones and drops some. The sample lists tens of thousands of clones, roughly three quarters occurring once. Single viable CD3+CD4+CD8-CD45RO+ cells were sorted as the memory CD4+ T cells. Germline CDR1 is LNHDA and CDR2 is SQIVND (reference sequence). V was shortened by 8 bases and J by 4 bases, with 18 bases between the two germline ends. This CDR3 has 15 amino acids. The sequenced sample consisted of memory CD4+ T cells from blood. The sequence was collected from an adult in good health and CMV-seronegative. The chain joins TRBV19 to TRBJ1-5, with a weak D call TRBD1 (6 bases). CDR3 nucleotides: TGTGCCAGTGTCTACAGGGTTTTGTCAAATCAGCCCCAGCATTTT. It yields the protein CASVYRVLSNQPQHF.